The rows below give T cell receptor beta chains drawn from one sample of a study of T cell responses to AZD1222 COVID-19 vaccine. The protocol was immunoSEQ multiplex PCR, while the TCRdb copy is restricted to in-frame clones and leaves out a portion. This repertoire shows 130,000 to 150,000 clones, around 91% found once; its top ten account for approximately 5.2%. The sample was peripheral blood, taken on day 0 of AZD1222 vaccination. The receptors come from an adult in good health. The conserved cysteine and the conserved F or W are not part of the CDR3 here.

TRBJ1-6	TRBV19	ASNPPRQGSPLH
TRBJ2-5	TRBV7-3	ASSSGQGETQY
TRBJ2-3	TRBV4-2	ASSQRRAADTQY
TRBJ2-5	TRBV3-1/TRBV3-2	ASSPHATGTSGQETQY
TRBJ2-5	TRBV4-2	ASSREDSGPQETQY
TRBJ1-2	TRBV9	ASSRDPGGYT
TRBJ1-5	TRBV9	ASSVGQENQPQH
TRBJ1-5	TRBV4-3	ASSQDRDRPQH
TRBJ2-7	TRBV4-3	ASSRVSWGEQY
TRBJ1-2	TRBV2	ASCGTGGSGGYT
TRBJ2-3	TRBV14	ASSQGGPKQGALTDTQY
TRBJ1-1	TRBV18	ASSLNQGLTEAF
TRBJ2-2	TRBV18	ASSETSPQTGELF
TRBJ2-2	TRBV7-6	ASSFLRVGGGELF
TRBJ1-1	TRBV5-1	ASSTGTGEAF
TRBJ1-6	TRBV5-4	ASRKGQMNDNSPLH
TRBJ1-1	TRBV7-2	ASSLVTVGEAF
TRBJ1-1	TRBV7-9	ASSLGGDRAAF
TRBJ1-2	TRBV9	ASSSDRGYGYT
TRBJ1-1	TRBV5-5	ASSRQGVGTEAF
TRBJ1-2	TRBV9	ASSIQETNYGYT
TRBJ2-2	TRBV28	ASRGLAGGPNTGELF
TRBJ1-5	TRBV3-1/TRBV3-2	ASSQGSYNQPQH
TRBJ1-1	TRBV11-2	ASSLRTGRGTEAF
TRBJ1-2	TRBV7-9	ASSLAPGGYGYT
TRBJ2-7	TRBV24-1	ATSAGSGQGSYEQY
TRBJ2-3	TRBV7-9	ASSGWDKGSADTQY
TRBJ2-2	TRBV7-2	ASSLDTGRVSGELF
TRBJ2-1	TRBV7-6	ASSIGTSRGGEQF
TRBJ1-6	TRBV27	ASSFRWSGHFTLLPHSPLH
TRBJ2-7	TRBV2	ASSELLTNEQY
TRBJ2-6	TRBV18	ASAPTTGANVLT
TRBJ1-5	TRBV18	ASSPGAGQPQH
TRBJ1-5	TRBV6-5	ASSLYEGGQPQH
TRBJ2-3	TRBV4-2	ASSQGGTPNTQY
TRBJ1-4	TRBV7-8	ASSLGQKNEKLF
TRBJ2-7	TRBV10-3	AISGGQGFNEQY
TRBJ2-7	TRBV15	ATSRVPPGTGTFYEQY
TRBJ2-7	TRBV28	ASSFRPEGGGDEQY